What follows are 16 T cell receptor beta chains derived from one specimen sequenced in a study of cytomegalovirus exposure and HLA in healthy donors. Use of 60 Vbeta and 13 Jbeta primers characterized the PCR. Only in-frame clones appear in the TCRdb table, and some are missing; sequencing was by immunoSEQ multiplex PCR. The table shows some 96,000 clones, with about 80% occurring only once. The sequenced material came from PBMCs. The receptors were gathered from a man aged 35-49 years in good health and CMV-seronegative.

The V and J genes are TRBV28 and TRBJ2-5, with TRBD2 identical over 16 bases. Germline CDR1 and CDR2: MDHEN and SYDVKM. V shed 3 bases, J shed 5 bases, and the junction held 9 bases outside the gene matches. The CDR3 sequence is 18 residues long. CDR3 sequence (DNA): TGTGCCAGCAGTTTCCCGGGACTAGCGGGGGGGGGCGGGGAGACCCAGTACTTC. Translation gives CASSFPGLAGGGGETQYF.

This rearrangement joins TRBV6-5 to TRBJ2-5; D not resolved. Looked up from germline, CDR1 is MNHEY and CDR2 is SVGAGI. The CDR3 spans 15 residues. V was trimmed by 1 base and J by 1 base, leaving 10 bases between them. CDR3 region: CASSYLGTSQETQYF. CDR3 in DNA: TGTGCCAGCAGTTACTTGGGCACTTCCCAAGAGACCCAGTACTTC.

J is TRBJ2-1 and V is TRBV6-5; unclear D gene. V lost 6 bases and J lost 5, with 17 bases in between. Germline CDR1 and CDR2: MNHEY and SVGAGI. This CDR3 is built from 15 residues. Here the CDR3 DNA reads TGTGCCAGCAGCCCCCTATTGAGGAGTAACAATGAGCAGTTCTTC. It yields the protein CASSPLLRSNNEQFF.

The CDR3 here is CASSLWTPSKVEQYF. In DNA form, the CDR3 reads TGTGCCAGCAGTTTATGGACACCGTCCAAAGTAGAGCAGTACTTC. The chain carries TRBV28 and TRBJ2-7; no definite D call. V dropped 0 bases and J dropped 7 bases, with 16 bases sitting between them. This CDR3 is built from 15 residues. Per germline, CDR1 MDHEN and CDR2 SYDVKM.

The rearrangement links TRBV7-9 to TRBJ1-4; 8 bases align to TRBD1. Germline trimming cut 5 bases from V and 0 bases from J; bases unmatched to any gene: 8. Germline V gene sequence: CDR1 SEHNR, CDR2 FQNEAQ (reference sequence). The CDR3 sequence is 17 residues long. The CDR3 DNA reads TGTGCCAGCAGCGACGGGGACAGGTCTGCAACTAATGAAAAACTGTTTTTT. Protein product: CASSDGDRSATNEKLFF.

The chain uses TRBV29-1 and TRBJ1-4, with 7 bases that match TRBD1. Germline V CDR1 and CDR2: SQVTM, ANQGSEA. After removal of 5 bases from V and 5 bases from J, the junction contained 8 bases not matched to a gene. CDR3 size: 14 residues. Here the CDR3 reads CSVSDRARNEKLFF. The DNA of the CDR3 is TGCAGCGTTTCTGACAGGGCAAGAAATGAAAAACTGTTTTTT.

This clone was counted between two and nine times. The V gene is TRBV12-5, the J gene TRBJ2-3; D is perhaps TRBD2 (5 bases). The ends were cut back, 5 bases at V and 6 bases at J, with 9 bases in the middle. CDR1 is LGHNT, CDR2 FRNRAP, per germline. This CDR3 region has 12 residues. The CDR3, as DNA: TGTGCTAGTGGTCTCACGGGGGATACGCAGTATTTT. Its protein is CASGLTGDTQYF. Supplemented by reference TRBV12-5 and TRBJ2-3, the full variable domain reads DARVTQTPRHKVTEMGQEVTMRCQPILGHNTVFWYRQTMMQGLELLAYFRNRAPLDDSGMPKDRFSAEMPDATLATLKIQPSEPRDSAVYFCASGLTGDTQYFGPGTRLTVL.

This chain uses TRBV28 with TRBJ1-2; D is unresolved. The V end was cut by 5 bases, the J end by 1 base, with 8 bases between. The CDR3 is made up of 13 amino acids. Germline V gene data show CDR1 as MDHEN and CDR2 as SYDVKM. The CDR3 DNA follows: TGTGCCAGCAGTCCCTTTAATAACTATGGCTACACCTTC. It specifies CASSPFNNYGYTF.

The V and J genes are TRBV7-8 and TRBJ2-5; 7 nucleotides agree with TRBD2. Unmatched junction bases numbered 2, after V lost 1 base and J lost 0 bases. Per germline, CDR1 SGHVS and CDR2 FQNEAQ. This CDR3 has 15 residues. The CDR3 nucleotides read TGTGCCAGCAGCTTAGGGGCGGGGGACCAAGAGACCCAGTACTTC. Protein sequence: CASSLGAGDQETQYF.

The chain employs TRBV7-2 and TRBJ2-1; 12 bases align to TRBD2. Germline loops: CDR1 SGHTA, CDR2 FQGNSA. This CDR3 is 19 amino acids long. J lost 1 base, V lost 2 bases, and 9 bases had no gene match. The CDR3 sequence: CASSLWSSGGAGSYNEQFF. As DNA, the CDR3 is TGTGCCAGCAGCTTATGGTCTAGCGGGGGGGCCGGGTCCTACAATGAGCAGTTCTTC. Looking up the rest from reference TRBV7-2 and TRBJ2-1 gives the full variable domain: GAGVSQSPSNKVTEKGKDVELRCDPISGHTALYWYRQSLGQGLEFLIYFQGNSAPDKSGLPSDRFSAERTGGSVSTLTIQRTQQEDSAVYLCASSLWSSGGAGSYNEQFFGPGTRLTVL.

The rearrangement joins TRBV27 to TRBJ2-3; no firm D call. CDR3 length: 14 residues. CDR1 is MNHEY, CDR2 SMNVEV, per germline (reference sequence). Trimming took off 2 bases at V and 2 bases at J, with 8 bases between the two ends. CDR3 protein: CASSLGGITDTQYF. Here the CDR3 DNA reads TGTGCCAGCAGTTTAGGCGGAATCACAGATACGCAGTATTTT.

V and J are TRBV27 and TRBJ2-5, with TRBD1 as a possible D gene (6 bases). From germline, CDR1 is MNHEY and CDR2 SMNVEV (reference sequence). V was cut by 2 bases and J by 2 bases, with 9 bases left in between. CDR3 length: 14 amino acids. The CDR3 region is CASSLKDRQETQYF. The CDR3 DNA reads TGTGCCAGCAGTTTAAAGGACAGACAAGAGACCCAGTACTTC.

CDR3 protein: CSVYRRTSLFTDTQYF. Written as DNA, the CDR3 is TGCAGCGTCTACAGAAGGACTAGCCTATTCACAGATACGCAGTATTTT. This chain connects TRBV29-1 to TRBJ2-3, with 8 bases lining up with TRBD2. The CDR3 has 16 residues. V lost 6 bases to trimming and J lost 2 bases; unmatched junction nucleotides: 13. From germline, CDR1 is SQVTM and CDR2 ANQGSEA.

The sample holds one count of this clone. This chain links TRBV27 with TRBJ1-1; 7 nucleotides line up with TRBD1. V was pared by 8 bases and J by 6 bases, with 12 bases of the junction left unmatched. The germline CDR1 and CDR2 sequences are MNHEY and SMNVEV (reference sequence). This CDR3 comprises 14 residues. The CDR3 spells CASPGRGEEAEAFF. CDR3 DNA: TGTGCCAGCCCGGGCAGGGGGGAGGAAGCTGAAGCTTTCTTT.

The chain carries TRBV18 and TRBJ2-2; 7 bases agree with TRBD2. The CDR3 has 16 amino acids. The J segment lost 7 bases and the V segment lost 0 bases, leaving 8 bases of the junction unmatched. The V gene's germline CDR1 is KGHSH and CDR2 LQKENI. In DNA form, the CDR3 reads TGTGCCAGCTCACCACCCCGGAGCGGGAAGGGCGGGGAGCTGTTTTTT. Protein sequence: CASSPPRSGKGGELFF.

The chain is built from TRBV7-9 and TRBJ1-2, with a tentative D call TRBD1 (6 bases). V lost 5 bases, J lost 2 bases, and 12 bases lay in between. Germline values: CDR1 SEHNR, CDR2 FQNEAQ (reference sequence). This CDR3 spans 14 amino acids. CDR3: CASSIRQANYGYTF. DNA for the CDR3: TGTGCCAGCAGCATACGACAGGCAAACTATGGCTACACCTTC.